This entry lists 5 T cell receptor beta chains sequenced from one sample in a study of tumor-infiltrating lymphocytes in localized non-small cell lung cancer. Profiling relied on immunoSEQ multiplex PCR, and the TCRdb table lists in-frame clones only, not all of them. The sample yields approximately 8,700 clones, 70% to 85% seen once. Sequenced input: uninvolved lung tissue not adjacent to the tumor. Every receptor here comes from a human donor with non-small cell lung cancer.

V is TRBV11-2 and J is TRBJ2-1; D perhaps matches TRBD2 (6 bases). V was clipped by 4 bases and J by 6 bases, with 25 bases between them. The CDR3 totals 18 residues. Germline CDR1 is SGHAT and CDR2 is FQNNGV. The CDR3 sequence is CASSSPMGGTHPFNEQFF. In DNA form, the CDR3 reads TGTGCCAGCAGCTCCCCTATGGGCGGGACCCACCCTTTCAATGAGCAGTTCTTC.

The V gene is TRBV30, the J gene TRBJ2-1; D gene ambiguous. Trimming cost V 3 bases and J 8 bases, with 8 bases left between them. This CDR3 has 11 residues. The germline CDR1 and CDR2 sequences are GTSNPN and SVGIG (reference sequence). CDR3 bases: TGTGCCTGGAGCGGTCGGGATGAGCAGTTCTTC. The encoded protein is CAWSGRDEQFF. The complete variable domain, with remaining parts taken from reference TRBV30 and TRBJ2-1, reads SQTIHQWPATLVQPVGSPLSLECTVEGTSNPNLYWYRQAAGRGLQLLFYSVGIGQISSEVPQNLSASRPQDRQFILSSKKLLLSDSGFYLCAWSGRDEQFFGPGTRLTVL.

The V and J genes are TRBV5-1 and TRBJ1-1; D is ambiguous. Germline assignment: CDR1 SGHRS and CDR2 YFSETQ. V was cut by 4 bases and J by 7 bases, with 11 bases left in between. This CDR3 region has 12 residues. CDR3 sequence (DNA): TGCGCCAGCAGCGAGGGAGAGGGTGAAGCTTTCTTT. Amino acid sequence: CASSEGEGEAFF. The complete variable domain, with remaining parts taken from reference TRBV5-1 and TRBJ1-1, reads KAGVTQTPRYLIKTRGQQVTLSCSPISGHRSVSWYQQTPGQGLQFLFEYFSETQRNKGNFPGRFSGRQFSNSRSEMNVSTLELGDSALYLCASSEGEGEAFFGQGTRLTVV.

This clone occurred once. The chain joins TRBV9 to TRBJ2-7; 7 nucleotides align to TRBD2. Germline lookup yields CDR1 SGDLS and CDR2 YYNGEE. V lost 4 bases, J lost 0 bases, and 10 bases stayed unmatched. The CDR3 length is 16 residues. The DNA of the CDR3 is TGTGCCAGCAGCTCTAACCTAGCGGCAAGCTCCTACGAGCAGTACTTC. This translates into CASSSNLAASSYEQYF.

The V call is TRBV28, the J call TRBJ2-5, with D unresolved. Germline lookup yields CDR1 MDHEN and CDR2 SYDVKM. V dropped 3 bases and J dropped 5 bases, with 16 bases sitting between them. The CDR3 contains 15 residues. Here the CDR3 DNA reads TGTGCCAGCAGTTTTGCTCGGGCCGCCGGGGAGACCCAGTACTTC. This encodes CASSFARAAGETQYF.